The clone carrying this TCR beta chain was seen only a few times. The antigen is unknown. TCRdb analysed the reads with MiXCR anew, one entry per CDR3 protein. Seen here are approximately 500,000 distinct CDR3 sequences, 26% observed once, and the top ten hold less than 15%. The data were taken from a study of T cell repertoires in cytomegalovirus infection. As for the study in general: Indications of both CMV infection and matching HLA type were provided by public TCR beta signatures.

General study results and limits: Clonotype analysis showed dominance of the ex vivo response by HLA-C-restricted CMV-specific TCR beta clonotypes. Pooled public TCR beta family frequency picked out CMV carriers with the relevant HLA.

The CDR3 covers 14 residues. Trimming shortened V by 8 bases and J by 0 bases, and 14 bases separated the two germline ends. Material for sequencing was PBMCs. The receptor comes from a human donor in good health (CMV status not recorded). Some clones in this sample may be carry-over from other donors' samples. The chain carries TRBV5-3 and TRBJ2-5, with a tentative D call TRBD2 (6 bases). TRBV5-3 is sorted into the ORF group, with uncertain function. CDR3 sequence: CASSDSGNQETQYF. DNA of the CDR3: TGTGCCAGCAGCGATAGCGGAAACCAAGAGACCCAGTACTTC.